These T cell receptor beta chains were read from a single sample in a study of shared clonotypes between healthy human individuals. Clones were sequenced by immunoSEQ multiplex PCR, and TCRdb holds only the in-frame ones, with some missing. The sample consists of roughly 2 million clones, about 95% of them appearing once. Material for sequencing was naive CD8+ T cells sorted from blood. The receptors come from a man aged 18 to 30 in good health. The CDR3 runs from the conserved cysteine through the conserved F or W. Fields, in order: clone size, D gene, J gene, V gene, CDR3 protein, CDR3 DNA. D genes are given only for firm matches. Clone size is given for some rows only: seen once, a few or many times, or a class if the clone is expanded.

clone size: .
D gene: .
J gene: TRBJ2-7
V gene: TRBV27
CDR3 protein: CASSLKGPYEQYF
CDR3 DNA: TGTGCCAGCAGTTTAAAGGGACCCTACGAGCAGTACTTC

clone size: few
D gene: .
J gene: TRBJ1-1
V gene: TRBV6-1
CDR3 protein: CASIQNTEAFF
CDR3 DNA: TGTGCCAGCATTCAGAACACTGAAGCTTTCTTT

clone size: .
D gene: .
J gene: TRBJ2-3
V gene: TRBV5-8
CDR3 protein: CASSPEGGSTDTQYF
CDR3 DNA: TGTGCCAGCAGCCCGGAGGGGGGTAGCACAGATACGCAGTATTTT

clone size: .
D gene: TRBD1
J gene: TRBJ2-3
V gene: TRBV19
CDR3 protein: CASRNRGDTDTQYF
CDR3 DNA: TGTGCCAGTAGGAACAGGGGGGACACAGATACGCAGTATTTT

clone size: .
D gene: TRBD1
J gene: TRBJ2-6
V gene: TRBV5-1
CDR3 protein: CASSPDRVGANVLTF
CDR3 DNA: TGCGCCAGCAGCCCGGACAGGGTTGGGGCCAACGTCCTGACTTTC

clone size: .
D gene: .
J gene: TRBJ1-3
V gene: TRBV23-1
CDR3 protein: CASSSRPRASGNTIYF
CDR3 DNA: TGCGCCAGCAGTTCCCGCCCTAGGGCTTCTGGAAACACCATATATTTT

clone size: .
D gene: .
J gene: TRBJ2-5
V gene: TRBV7-9
CDR3 protein: CASSLVLLETQYF
CDR3 DNA: TGTGCCAGCAGCTTAGTGCTTCTAGAGACCCAGTACTTC

clone size: .
D gene: TRBD1
J gene: TRBJ2-7
V gene: TRBV7-6
CDR3 protein: CASSWAGQGYEQYF
CDR3 DNA: TGTGCCAGCAGCTGGGCGGGACAGGGGTACGAGCAGTACTTC

clone size: .
D gene: .
J gene: TRBJ1-1
V gene: TRBV11-2
CDR3 protein: CASSLGPVMGAFF
CDR3 DNA: TGTGCCAGCAGCTTGGGACCGGTAATGGGAGCTTTCTTT

clone size: .
D gene: .
J gene: TRBJ2-7
V gene: TRBV5-1
CDR3 protein: CASSLWTAYYEQYF
CDR3 DNA: TGCGCCAGCAGCTTATGGACAGCGTACTACGAGCAGTACTTC

clone size: .
D gene: TRBD2
J gene: TRBJ2-7
V gene: TRBV9
CDR3 protein: CASSADLAGPLGYEQYF
CDR3 DNA: TGTGCCAGCAGCGCCGATCTAGCGGGACCTCTAGGGTACGAGCAGTACTTC

clone size: .
D gene: .
J gene: TRBJ2-6
V gene: TRBV29-1
CDR3 protein: CSVLLSEFLGRGNSGANVLTF
CDR3 DNA: TGCAGCGTGCTTTTATCCGAGTTTCTTGGACGGGGGAACTCTGGGGCCAACGTCCTGACTTTC

clone size: .
D gene: .
J gene: TRBJ2-2
V gene: TRBV5-5
CDR3 protein: CASSLAGELFF
CDR3 DNA: TGTGCCAGCAGCTTGGCCGGGGAGCTGTTTTTT

clone size: once
D gene: .
J gene: TRBJ2-1
V gene: TRBV29-1
CDR3 protein: CSVEGSGYASYNEQFF
CDR3 DNA: TGCAGCGTTGAAGGGTCAGGGTATGCCTCCTACAATGAGCAGTTCTTC

clone size: few
D gene: .
J gene: TRBJ1-1
V gene: TRBV5-1
CDR3 protein: CASSLIANTEAFF
CDR3 DNA: TGCGCCAGCAGCTTGATAGCGAACACTGAAGCTTTCTTT

clone size: .
D gene: TRBD2
J gene: TRBJ2-1
V gene: TRBV7-8
CDR3 protein: CASSSLAGGYNEQFF
CDR3 DNA: TGTGCCAGCAGCTCACTAGCGGGGGGCTACAATGAGCAGTTCTTC

clone size: .
D gene: .
J gene: TRBJ2-1
V gene: TRBV5-6
CDR3 protein: CASSWGTRNEQFF
CDR3 DNA: TGTGCCAGCAGCTGGGGGACCCGCAATGAGCAGTTCTTC

clone size: .
D gene: .
J gene: TRBJ1-5
V gene: TRBV5-8
CDR3 protein: CASSLIGMPQHF
CDR3 DNA: TGTGCCAGCAGCTTGATAGGGATGCCCCAGCATTTT

clone size: .
D gene: .
J gene: TRBJ1-1
V gene: TRBV5-8
CDR3 protein: CASSLGFMNTEAFF
CDR3 DNA: TGTGCCAGCAGCTTGGGATTTATGAACACTGAAGCTTTCTTT

clone size: .
D gene: .
J gene: TRBJ2-7
V gene: TRBV5-4
CDR3 protein: CATEKKGRGSYEQYF
CDR3 DNA: TGTGCCACCGAGAAGAAGGGCCGGGGCTCCTACGAGCAGTACTTC

clone size: .
D gene: .
J gene: TRBJ2-1
V gene: TRBV30
CDR3 protein: CAWSQVINEQFF
CDR3 DNA: TGTGCCTGGAGTCAGGTGATCAATGAGCAGTTCTTC

clone size: .
D gene: .
J gene: TRBJ1-1
V gene: TRBV30
CDR3 protein: CAWTTIPGQTNTEAFF
CDR3 DNA: TGTGCCTGGACCACCATACCCGGACAGACGAACACTGAAGCTTTCTTT

clone size: .
D gene: TRBD2
J gene: TRBJ2-3
V gene: TRBV7-9
CDR3 protein: CASRGTSGESTDTQYF
CDR3 DNA: TGTGCCAGCAGGGGGACTAGCGGAGAAAGCACAGATACGCAGTATTTT

clone size: .
D gene: .
J gene: TRBJ2-7
V gene: TRBV7-9
CDR3 protein: CASSSGPEQYF
CDR3 DNA: TGTGCCAGCAGCTCAGGACCCGAGCAGTACTTC

clone size: .
D gene: TRBD1
J gene: TRBJ2-5
V gene: TRBV28
CDR3 protein: CASSLFTGQGAGETQYF
CDR3 DNA: TGTGCCAGCAGTTTATTTACGGGACAGGGGGCAGGAGAGACCCAGTACTTC

clone size: once
D gene: .
J gene: TRBJ1-5
V gene: TRBV28
CDR3 protein: CASNPEQLGESQHF
CDR3 DNA: TGTGCCAGCAATCCCGAGCAGCTCGGGGAGTCCCAGCATTTT

clone size: .
D gene: .
J gene: TRBJ2-7
V gene: TRBV14
CDR3 protein: CASSLSGPYEQYF
CDR3 DNA: TGTGCCAGCAGTTTGTCGGGGCCCTACGAGCAGTACTTC

clone size: few
D gene: TRBD2
J gene: TRBJ2-3
V gene: TRBV10-3
CDR3 protein: CAISESPAGGPDTQYF
CDR3 DNA: TGTGCCATCAGTGAGTCTCCCGCGGGGGGACCAGATACGCAGTATTTT

clone size: .
D gene: .
J gene: TRBJ1-1
V gene: TRBV14
CDR3 protein: CASSQDWTNTEAFF
CDR3 DNA: TGTGCCAGCAGCCAAGACTGGACCAACACTGAAGCTTTCTTT

clone size: .
D gene: TRBD1
J gene: TRBJ2-1
V gene: TRBV10-3
CDR3 protein: CAISEPQGRPSYNEQFF
CDR3 DNA: TGTGCCATCAGTGAACCACAGGGGAGACCCTCCTACAATGAGCAGTTCTTC

clone size: .
D gene: TRBD1
J gene: TRBJ2-7
V gene: TRBV10-3
CDR3 protein: CAISESSDRGRFEQYF
CDR3 DNA: TGTGCCATCAGTGAGTCATCGGACAGGGGGCGCTTTGAGCAGTACTTC

clone size: .
D gene: .
J gene: TRBJ1-5
V gene: TRBV6-1
CDR3 protein: CASSEWGEEGNQPQHF
CDR3 DNA: TGTGCCAGCAGTGAATGGGGGGAAGAGGGCAATCAGCCCCAGCATTTT

clone size: .
D gene: .
J gene: TRBJ2-6
V gene: TRBV4-3
CDR3 protein: CASSQETGVPGANVLTF
CDR3 DNA: TGCGCCAGCAGCCAAGAGACAGGCGTACCCGGGGCCAACGTCCTGACTTTC

clone size: .
D gene: .
J gene: TRBJ2-1
V gene: TRBV18
CDR3 protein: CASSPPSLVAEQFF
CDR3 DNA: TGTGCCAGCTCACCGCCTTCCTTAGTGGCTGAGCAGTTCTTC

clone size: .
D gene: TRBD1
J gene: TRBJ2-7
V gene: TRBV28
CDR3 protein: CASKGQGSYEQYF
CDR3 DNA: TGTGCCAGTAAAGGACAGGGGAGCTACGAGCAGTACTTC

clone size: once
D gene: TRBD1
J gene: TRBJ2-3
V gene: TRBV4-3
CDR3 protein: CASSQDPTGGETDTQYF
CDR3 DNA: TGCGCCAGCAGCCAAGACCCGACAGGGGGAGAGACAGATACGCAGTATTTT

clone size: once
D gene: TRBD1
J gene: TRBJ2-7
V gene: TRBV5-4
CDR3 protein: CASSLWGQGAYEQYF
CDR3 DNA: TGTGCCAGCAGCTTGTGGGGACAGGGGGCCTACGAGCAGTACTTC

clone size: .
D gene: TRBD1
J gene: TRBJ2-1
V gene: TRBV27
CDR3 protein: CASSFDRGNEQLF
CDR3 DNA: TGTGCCAGCAGTTTTGACAGGGGAAATGAGCAGCTCTTC

clone size: .
D gene: .
J gene: TRBJ2-1
V gene: TRBV7-8
CDR3 protein: CASSLAPAGNLFDEQFF
CDR3 DNA: TGTGCCAGCAGCTTAGCCCCCGCGGGAAATCTGTTTGATGAGCAGTTCTTC

clone size: .
D gene: TRBD1
J gene: TRBJ1-5
V gene: TRBV19
CDR3 protein: CASSISDRGSFNQPQHF
CDR3 DNA: TGTGCCAGTAGTATATCGGACAGGGGCTCCTTCAATCAGCCCCAGCATTTT

clone size: .
D gene: TRBD1
J gene: TRBJ2-7
V gene: TRBV11-2
CDR3 protein: CASRSTGYYEQYF
CDR3 DNA: TGTGCCAGCAGGTCGACAGGGTACTACGAGCAGTACTTC

clone size: .
D gene: .
J gene: TRBJ2-5
V gene: TRBV9
CDR3 protein: CASGGGGSQETQYF
CDR3 DNA: TGTGCCAGCGGAGGTGGGGGGAGCCAAGAGACCCAGTACTTC

clone size: .
D gene: .
J gene: TRBJ2-1
V gene: TRBV29-1
CDR3 protein: CSIQGKDLTYNEQFF
CDR3 DNA: TGCAGCATTCAGGGAAAGGACCTGACCTACAATGAGCAGTTCTTC